A single sample is the source of the 20 T cell receptor beta chains below, sequenced in a study of blood T cell repertoires in COVID-19. Clones were sequenced by immunoSEQ multiplex PCR, and TCRdb holds only the in-frame ones, with some missing. In the table there are some 29,000 clones, roughly 88% of which are singletons. Sequencing was carried out using peripheral blood. All receptors come from a woman aged 80 or over with COVID-19, enrolled during active disease.

The rearrangement uses TRBV9 and TRBJ2-2; weak D call: TRBD2 (7 bases). Between the trimmed V and J ends, which lost 3 bases and 0 bases, there was a span of 9 bases. The CDR3 contains 15 residues. CDR1 and CDR2 from the germline V gene are SGDLS and YYNGEE. The CDR3 sequence: CASSEGGANTGELFF. The DNA of the CDR3 is TGTGCCAGCAGCGAAGGGGGGGCGAACACCGGGGAGCTGTTTTTT.

The V call is TRBV7-8, the J call TRBJ1-1; D is uncertain. Trimming removed 1 base at V and 1 base at J, with 7 bases between. Germline V gene sequence: CDR1 SGHVS, CDR2 FQNEAQ. The CDR3 length is 14 residues. CDR3 in DNA: TGTGCCAGCAGCTTAGGAGGTTCGAACACTGAAGCTTTCTTT. This codes for CASSLGGSNTEAFF.

As DNA, the CDR3 is TGTGCCAGCAGCTTCACCGACTCACCTCGGACCCAGTACTTC. Translated: CASSFTDSPRTQYF. The chain carries TRBV7-9 and TRBJ2-5; D unclear. CDR1 and CDR2 (germline): SEHNR, FQNEAQ (reference sequence). The CDR3 loop spans 14 amino acids. Trimming took off 3 bases at V and 7 bases at J, with 15 bases between the two ends.

The rearrangement uses TRBV2 and TRBJ2-5, with 10 bases identical to TRBD1. The CDR3 loop spans 16 amino acids. Germline CDR1 and CDR2: SNHLY and FYNNEI. J was trimmed by 0 bases and V by 4 bases; bases with no gene match: 5. The CDR3 region is CASSATGGDHQETQYF. CDR3 bases: TGTGCCAGCAGTGCGACAGGGGGCGACCACCAAGAGACCCAGTACTTC.

V gene TRBV6-5 combines with J gene TRBJ1-5; no clear D gene. V lost 6 bases, J lost 5 bases, and 17 bases lay in between. The CDR3 has 15 amino acids. The germline CDR1 and CDR2 sequences are MNHEY and SVGAGI. CDR3 loop: CASSRTRTTHQPQHF. The CDR3 DNA sequence: TGTGCCAGCAGCCGAACACGTACTACTCATCAGCCCCAGCATTTT.

This clone was seen only once. The genes are TRBV5-1 and TRBJ1-2; the D is unclear. Trimming cost V 5 bases and J 0 bases, with 14 bases left between them. This CDR3 has 15 amino acids. Germline V gene data show CDR1 as SGHRS and CDR2 as YFSETQ. This chain's CDR3 is CASSFAQSANYGYTF. CDR3 coding DNA: TGCGCCAGCAGTTTCGCACAAAGTGCTAACTATGGCTACACCTTC. The entire variable domain, with the rest obtained from reference TRBV5-1 and TRBJ1-2, is as follows: KAGVTQTPRYLIKTRGQQVTLSCSPISGHRSVSWYQQTPGQGLQFLFEYFSETQRNKGNFPGRFSGRQFSNSRSEMNVSTLELGDSALYLCASSFAQSANYGYTFGSGTRLTVV.

The chain carries TRBV19 and TRBJ2-7; 7 nucleotides agree with TRBD1. The germline CDR1 and CDR2 sequences are LNHDA and SQIVND (reference sequence). CDR3 length: 14 residues. The V gene end was trimmed by 5 bases and the J gene end by 1 base; junction bases not matched to a gene: 5. CDR3 sequence reads: CASSQTGWSYEQYF. CDR3 DNA sequence: TGTGCCAGTAGTCAGACAGGGTGGTCCTACGAGCAGTACTTC.

The J gene is TRBJ1-4, the V gene TRBV7-2, with 8 bases aligning to TRBD1. Germline-derived CDR1 and CDR2 are SGHTA and FQGNSA. With 1 base clipped from V and 7 bases from J, the junction kept 8 bases outside the gene matches. The CDR3 sequence is 16 residues long. As DNA, the CDR3 is TGTGCCAGCAGCTTAGACCGGACAGGGATCACTGAAAAACTGTTTTTT. Protein: CASSLDRTGITEKLFF.

CDR3 bases: TGTGCCAGCAGCGTCCCCCGGGACAGGGTCACAGATACGCAGTATTTT. It translates to CASSVPRDRVTDTQYF. V is TRBV9 and J is TRBJ2-3; 9 nucleotides align to TRBD1. CDR3 length: 16 amino acids. The junction had 6 bases not matched to a gene; V was cut back by 2 bases and J by 2 bases. Germline V gene sequence: CDR1 SGDLS, CDR2 YYNGEE.

V and J are TRBV4-1 and TRBJ1-2, with D unresolved. Trimming took 2 bases from V and 0 from J, leaving 7 bases between them. Germline V gene data show CDR1 as MGHRA and CDR2 as YSYEKL. The length of the CDR3 is 14 residues. The CDR3 DNA sequence: TGCGCCAGCAGCCAAAGCATTTCTAACTATGGCTACACCTTC. Its translation is CASSQSISNYGYTF.

This clone has more than one count but fewer than ten. The gene calls are TRBV5-4 and TRBJ1-4, with 8 bases matching TRBD1. Trimming took 0 bases from V and 5 from J; bases not matched to a gene: 0. The CDR3 sequence is 14 residues long. CDR1 and CDR2 (germline): SGHNT, YYREEE (reference sequence). Here the CDR3 reads CASSLDRGNEKLFF. Here the CDR3 DNA reads TGTGCCAGCAGCTTGGACAGGGGGAATGAAAAACTGTTTTTT.

This clone was counted a single time. This sequence joins TRBV12-5 and TRBJ2-1; TRBD1 agrees at 8 bases. The V and J ends lost 6 bases and 7 bases, in that order; junction bases with no gene match: 11. Germline V gene data show CDR1 as LGHNT and CDR2 as FRNRAP. The CDR3 has 15 residues. This chain's CDR3 is CASGRQGKSVNEQFF. CDR3 DNA sequence: TGTGCTAGTGGCCGACAGGGGAAGTCTGTTAATGAGCAGTTCTTC.

In the case of this clone: The sample has other DNA sequences that encode this CDR3 too. The chain is built from TRBV6-5 and TRBJ2-7, with 10 nucleotides matching TRBD1. Germline V lookup: CDR1 MNHEY, CDR2 SVGAGI. The CDR3 is 15 residues long. J gave up 1 base and V 2 bases, and 2 bases lay outside the gene matches. CDR3 amino acids: CASSYRDRGSYEQYF. In DNA, the CDR3 is TGTGCCAGCAGTTACCGGGACAGGGGTTCCTACGAGCAGTACTTC.

This clone was picked up a small number of times. The V call is TRBV7-9, the J call TRBJ1-1; TRBD1 matches 7 bases. The CDR3 has 16 amino acids. Germline CDR1 reads SEHNR; CDR2 reads FQNEAQ (reference sequence). V shed 4 bases and J 1 base; nucleotides not matched to a gene: 9. CDR3: CASSSFDRDRNTEAFF. Written as DNA, the CDR3 is TGTGCCAGCAGCTCCTTTGACAGGGATCGGAACACTGAAGCTTTCTTT.

V is TRBV30 and J is TRBJ2-7; D unresolved. This CDR3 is built from 17 residues. Trimming took off 3 bases at V and 1 base at J, with 22 bases between the two ends. CDR1 and CDR2 from the germline V gene are GTSNPN and SVGIG (reference sequence). The DNA of the CDR3 is TGTGCCTGGAGCAATCTGGCCCCATCCTTGAGGTCCTACGAGCAGTACTTC. Protein sequence: CAWSNLAPSLRSYEQYF.

This chain links TRBV9 with TRBJ1-1; 12 bases agree with TRBD1. Germline CDR1 is SGDLS and CDR2 is YYNGEE. CDR3 size: 15 residues. Trimming removed 4 bases from V and 4 bases from J; junction bases left unmatched: 5. CDR3 nucleotides: TGTGCCAGCAGCATGGGGACAGGGGGCGGCACTGAAGCTTTCTTT. Translating gives CASSMGTGGGTEAFF. The entire variable domain, with the rest obtained from reference TRBV9 and TRBJ1-1, is as follows: DSGVTQTPKHLITATGQRVTLRCSPRSGDLSVYWYQQSLDQGLQFLIQYYNGEERAKGNILERFSAQQFPDLHSELNLSSLELGDSALYFCASSMGTGGGTEAFFGQGTRLTVV.

The chain carries TRBV2 and TRBJ2-6; 8 positions match TRBD1. Germline CDR1 SNHLY, CDR2 FYNNEI. This CDR3 is built from 15 residues. Trimming cost V 5 bases and J 2 bases; bases outside gene matches: 2. The CDR3 bases are TGTGCCAGCAGTCGGGACAGGCCTGGGGCCAACGTCCTGACTTTC. Translating gives CASSRDRPGANVLTF.

The chain links TRBV15 to TRBJ1-5, with 11 nucleotides matching TRBD1. Trimming cost V 8 bases and J 4 bases; bases outside gene matches: 7. Germline V gene sequence: CDR1 LNHNV, CDR2 YYDKDF (reference sequence). CDR3 length: 15 residues. The CDR3 spells CATQPGDRGNQPQHF. DNA of the CDR3: TGTGCCACCCAACCCGGGGACAGGGGGAATCAGCCCCAGCATTTT. The full variable domain, with the rest looked up from reference TRBV15 and TRBJ1-5, is DAMVIQNPRYQVTQFGKPVTLSCSQTLNHNVMYWYQQKSSQAPKLLFHYYDKDFNNEADTPDNFQSRRPNTSFCFLDIRSPGLGDTAMYLCATQPGDRGNQPQHFGDGTRLSIL.

The chain links TRBV21-1 to TRBJ2-3; TRBD2 is taken as the D call from the table, unchecked against the DNA. TRBV21-1 is a known pseudogene. The CDR3 runs to 16 residues. The CDR3 coding sequence is TGTGCCAGCAGCAAAGAGAGGAGCGGGGGGGAGAATACGCAGTATTTT. Translation gives CASSKERSGGENTQYF.

The chain is built from TRBV7-3 and TRBJ2-3; possible D gene TRBD2, 6 bases. Germline V gene data show CDR1 as SGHTA and CDR2 as FQGTGA. The V end was cut by 0 bases, the J end by 8 bases, with 6 bases between. This CDR3 comprises 12 residues. The CDR3 nucleotides are TGTGCCAGCAGCTTAACCGGGGGTACGCAGTATTTT. Amino acids: CASSLTGGTQYF.